One T cell receptor beta chain is described in this entry. Antigen unknown. One junction end does not reproduce the germline sequence, and a read error may be involved. This record comes from a study of OX40 agonist ivuxolimab in advanced cancers. Assay: immunoSEQ multiplex PCR; the TCRdb copy retains only in-frame clones and omits some. The sample consists of around 90,000 clones, around 90% of them appearing once. Broader study findings: In the 0.1 to 3.0 mg/kg range, CD4+ and CD8+ blood T cells had expanded clonally by week 6.

Germline V gene sequence: CDR1 SSHAT, CDR2 FNYEAQ (reference sequence). This CDR3 is built from 13 residues. The receptor comes from an adult with an advanced solid tumor such as melanoma, head and neck, liver or kidney cancer. Sample: CD4+ or CD8+ T cells sorted from blood, taken in a trial of the OX40 agonist ivuxolimab. The chain is built from TRBV7-7 and TRBJ2-2, with 7 nucleotides matching TRBD1. This chain's CDR3 is CASSLTGEGELFF. Here the CDR3 DNA reads TGTGCTAGCAGCTTAACAGGGGAGGGGGAGCTGTTTTTT.